The clone carrying this T cell receptor beta chain was recorded a few times. Its cognate antigen is unknown. The record originates from a study of early T cells in non-severe SARS-CoV-2 infection. Looking at the study overall: It was bulk RNA from unsorted whole blood that was sequenced, and the chains were unpaired. General observations from the study: VDJdb matching skewed toward anti-spike CD8 responses, missing private and CD4 specificities.

Unique molecular identifiers were affixed to single, distinct cDNA molecules. TCRdb passed the 5' RACE reads through MiXCR, listing each CDR3 protein once. Here the sample spans approximately 50,000 distinct CDR3 sequences, around 10% being singletons. The germline V gene encodes CDR1 MGHDK and CDR2 SYGVNS. This CDR3 region has 13 residues. Trimming cost V 5 bases and J 2 bases, with 9 bases left between them. The chain is built from TRBV25-1 and TRBJ1-2; D perhaps matches TRBD1 (6 bases). Sequencing used whole blood. The sequence was obtained from an adult who was a healthcare worker with PCR-confirmed SARS-CoV-2 infection or an uninfected control (not recorded which). The CDR3 nucleotides are TGTGCCAGCAGTCCCGGGACAAACTATGGCTACACCTTC. Its protein is CASSPGTNYGYTF.